The present entry profiles one TCR beta chain with its context. The target antigen is unknown. Germline V gene data show CDR1 as SGHKS and CDR2 as YYEKEE (reference sequence). Losses at the gene ends were 0 bases for V and 5 bases for J; bases not matched to a gene: 14. The CDR3 sequence is 18 residues long. This sample is drawn from a study of T cell responses to AZD1222 COVID-19 vaccine. Study-level information: Doses given second, at about 4 or about 12 weeks, were pooled.

The table came from immunoSEQ multiplex PCR; TCRdb's copy has only in-frame clones and leaves some out. The table includes approximately 60,000 clones, roughly 80% detected once. Points from the study as a whole: Baseline antibody screening turned up just a handful of seropositive AZD1222 recipients. Spike-wide vaccine-associated CD4 TCRs dominated at 160-218 and 743-854.

This sequence originates from an adult in good health. The sequencing here drew on peripheral blood, taken on day 0 of AZD1222 vaccination. The J gene is TRBJ2-1, the V gene TRBV5-5, with TRBD1 identical over 7 bases. The CDR3 is CASSLAMGHRGANNEQFF. The CDR3 coding sequence is TGTGCCAGCAGCTTGGCCATGGGCCACAGGGGCGCCAACAATGAGCAGTTCTTC. Full variable domain (remainder filled in from reference TRBV5-5 and TRBJ2-1): DAGVTQSPTHLIKTRGQQVTLRCSPISGHKSVSWYQQVLGQGPQFIFQYYEKEERGRGNFPDRFSARQFPNYSSELNVNALLLGDSALYLCASSLAMGHRGANNEQFFGPGTRLTVL.